This record covers a single T cell receptor beta chain. No antigen is known for it. The repertoire was sequenced with immunoSEQ multiplex PCR; TCRdb's copy has only in-frame clones and lacks some. The sample lists 2 million to 3 million clones, 90% to 95% occurring once. This sample was taken from a study of shared clonotypes between healthy human individuals. Study-level results: Sequencing depth was predicted to influence how clonotypes are shared among donors.

The TCR was taken from a man younger than 35 in good health. Some clones in this sample may be carry-over from other donors' samples. Sequences were obtained from naive CD4+ T cells from PBMCs. As to subset: CD45RA+ positively selected.

The chain's CDR3 is CASYSSNQPQHF. Here the CDR3 DNA reads TGTGCCAGCTACAGTAGCAATCAGCCCCAGCATTTT. This rearrangement joins TRBV28 to TRBJ1-5; D uncertain. CDR3 length equals 12 residues. Deletions cut 8 bases from V and 0 bases from J, with 5 bases between. CDR1 is MDHEN, CDR2 SYDVKM, per germline.